A single T cell receptor beta chain is shown here with its context. The antigen is not known. The germline V and J ends were trimmed by 4 bases and 5 bases, with 11 bases remaining between them. CDR3 length: 12 amino acids. CDR1 is SQVTM, CDR2 ANQGSEA, per germline. CD4+ cells yielded CD45RA+ naive and CD45RA-negative memory subsets. This specimen belongs to a study of shared clonotypes between healthy human individuals. Study-wide results and caveats: At large depth, rarefaction still showed sorted-subset sequencing to be incomplete. A reduction in generation probabilities was seen for non-shared clonotypes relative to those shared by all four donors.

Generated by immunoSEQ multiplex PCR, the TCRdb table keeps only in-frame clones and is missing some. The table includes over a million clones, around 78% detected once. The sequence was obtained from a man younger than 35 in good health. Some clones in this sample may be carry-over from other donors' samples. The sample was memory CD4+ T cells from PBMCs. The subset is: CD45RA-negative fraction. The chain links TRBV29-1 to TRBJ2-5; D is possibly TRBD1 (5 bases). Here the CDR3 DNA reads TGCAGCGTTGTGGAAGGGGCGGAGACCCAGTACTTC. Translating gives CSVVEGAETQYF.